This is a list of T cell receptor beta chains from one sample in a study of glioma-infiltrating T cells after dendritic cell vaccination. Assay used: immunoSEQ multiplex PCR; TCRdb lists only in-frame clones, some missing. The profile shows some 100,000 clones, about four fifths of them singletons. Sequences were derived from blood, sampled before dendritic cell vaccination. These receptors came from a human donor with glioblastoma. CDR3s include the opening cysteine and the closing phenylalanine or tryptophan. D genes are given only for firm matches. The size of a clone is reported for some rows only, either as once, few or many, or as a class for expanded clones.

V gene: TRBV7-9
J gene: TRBJ1-5
D gene: TRBD1
clone size: .
CDR3 DNA: TGTGCCAGCAGCCGGGACAGGGATCGTCAGCCCCAGCATTTT
CDR3 protein: CASSRDRDRQPQHF

V gene: TRBV5-1
J gene: TRBJ1-1
D gene: .
clone size: .
CDR3 DNA: TGCGCCAGCAGCCCGCCGGACACATTCCGGTCTGAAGCTTTCTTT
CDR3 protein: CASSPPDTFRSEAFF

V gene: TRBV6-5
J gene: TRBJ2-7
D gene: TRBD1
clone size: .
CDR3 DNA: TGTGCCAGCAGTTATAATCCAGGGGGCTACGAGCAGTACTTC
CDR3 protein: CASSYNPGGYEQYF

V gene: TRBV27
J gene: TRBJ2-3
D gene: TRBD2
clone size: once
CDR3 DNA: TGTGCCAGCAGTTTACTAGCGGGAGTTTCCACAGATACGCAGTATTTT
CDR3 protein: CASSLLAGVSTDTQYF

V gene: TRBV5-6
J gene: TRBJ2-7
D gene: TRBD2
clone size: .
CDR3 DNA: TGTGCCAGCAGCTCGGGACTAGCGGGGGGCTACGAGCAGTACTTC
CDR3 protein: CASSSGLAGGYEQYF

V gene: TRBV7-3
J gene: TRBJ1-1
D gene: .
clone size: .
CDR3 DNA: TGTGCCAGCAGCTTAAAAATTCACTACGAGAACACTGAAGCTTTCTTT
CDR3 protein: CASSLKIHYENTEAFF

V gene: TRBV29-1
J gene: TRBJ2-7
D gene: TRBD1
clone size: .
CDR3 DNA: TGCAGCGTTGAAGGACAGGGGGGAGGATCCTACGAGCAGTACTTC
CDR3 protein: CSVEGQGGGSYEQYF

V gene: TRBV27
J gene: TRBJ2-1
D gene: TRBD1
clone size: .
CDR3 DNA: TGTGCCAGCAGGCGGGACAGGGGCAACAATGAGCAGTTCTTC
CDR3 protein: CASRRDRGNNEQFF

V gene: TRBV7-2
J gene: TRBJ2-3
D gene: TRBD2
clone size: .
CDR3 DNA: TGTGCCAGCAGCATCGGACTAGCTACAGATACGCAGTATTTT
CDR3 protein: CASSIGLATDTQYF

V gene: TRBV7-9
J gene: TRBJ2-4
D gene: .
clone size: .
CDR3 DNA: TGTGCCAGCAGCTTACTCCCCCGCGGGCTAGCCAAAAACATTCAGTACTTC
CDR3 protein: CASSLLPRGLAKNIQYF

V gene: TRBV28
J gene: TRBJ2-7
D gene: .
clone size: .
CDR3 DNA: TGTGCCAGCAGTCCCCGGGCCCCGGGGGCCTACGAGCAGTACTTC
CDR3 protein: CASSPRAPGAYEQYF

V gene: TRBV28
J gene: TRBJ2-7
D gene: TRBD2
clone size: .
CDR3 DNA: TGTGCCAGCACCCGGGGGGGGTCCGACGAGCAGTACTTC
CDR3 protein: CASTRGGSDEQYF

V gene: TRBV2
J gene: TRBJ2-7
D gene: .
clone size: .
CDR3 DNA: TGTGCCAGCAGGGACAACTCCTACGAGCAGTACTTC
CDR3 protein: CASRDNSYEQYF

V gene: TRBV30
J gene: TRBJ1-5
D gene: .
clone size: .
CDR3 DNA: TGTGCCTGGAGTACACAGGGCCGTCAGCCCCAGCATTTT
CDR3 protein: CAWSTQGRQPQHF

V gene: TRBV10-3
J gene: TRBJ1-4
D gene: TRBD1
clone size: once
CDR3 DNA: TGTGCCATCAGTGAGTCGCCAGGGGGAGGCGAAAAACTGTTTTTT
CDR3 protein: CAISESPGGGEKLFF

V gene: TRBV11-2
J gene: TRBJ2-1
D gene: TRBD1
clone size: .
CDR3 DNA: TGTGCCAGCAGCTTAGATCGTACAGGGGCTAACAATGAGCAGTTCTTC
CDR3 protein: CASSLDRTGANNEQFF

V gene: TRBV5-1
J gene: TRBJ1-5
D gene: .
clone size: .
CDR3 DNA: TGCGCCAGCAGCACCGGGTCTGACAATCAGCCCCAGCATTTT
CDR3 protein: CASSTGSDNQPQHF

V gene: TRBV27
J gene: TRBJ1-2
D gene: TRBD1
clone size: once
CDR3 DNA: TGTGCCAGCAGTTTCGACAGGGAGAAATATGGCTACACCTTC
CDR3 protein: CASSFDREKYGYTF

V gene: TRBV4-1
J gene: TRBJ1-3
D gene: .
clone size: .
CDR3 DNA: TGCGCCAGCAGCCAAGATACAGACGTTGGAAACACCATATATTTT
CDR3 protein: CASSQDTDVGNTIYF

V gene: TRBV2
J gene: TRBJ2-7
D gene: TRBD1
clone size: .
CDR3 DNA: TGTGCCAGCAGTCGACAGGGGATGGGGGGCTACGAGCAGTACTTC
CDR3 protein: CASSRQGMGGYEQYF

V gene: TRBV5-1
J gene: TRBJ2-1
D gene: TRBD2
clone size: .
CDR3 DNA: TGCGCCAGCAGCTTAACCGGGACTAGCGGCACCTACAATGAGCAGTTCTTC
CDR3 protein: CASSLTGTSGTYNEQFF

V gene: TRBV6-5
J gene: TRBJ1-2
D gene: .
clone size: .
CDR3 DNA: TGTGCCAGCAGACAACAGGGTAGGGATGGCTACACCTTC
CDR3 protein: CASRQQGRDGYTF

V gene: TRBV7-3
J gene: TRBJ1-3
D gene: TRBD1
clone size: once
CDR3 DNA: TGTGCCAGCAGCGCCGGACAGGGGACTGGAAACACCATATATTTT
CDR3 protein: CASSAGQGTGNTIYF

V gene: TRBV9
J gene: TRBJ1-2
D gene: .
clone size: .
CDR3 DNA: TGTGCCAGCAGCGTAGGCGGGTTCTATGGCTACACCTTC
CDR3 protein: CASSVGGFYGYTF

V gene: TRBV18
J gene: TRBJ2-5
D gene: TRBD1
clone size: .
CDR3 DNA: TGTGCCAGCTCACCAATCCGGGACAGGGTCCAAGAGACCCAGTACTTC
CDR3 protein: CASSPIRDRVQETQYF

V gene: TRBV7-9
J gene: TRBJ1-2
D gene: .
clone size: .
CDR3 DNA: TGTGCCAGCAGCTTAGGGGGCATGTTTGGGCCTGAGGGCTACACCTTC
CDR3 protein: CASSLGGMFGPEGYTF

V gene: TRBV9
J gene: TRBJ2-1
D gene: .
clone size: .
CDR3 DNA: TGTGCCAGCAGCGTAGAGGGGGGGTCCTACAATGAGCAGTTCTTC
CDR3 protein: CASSVEGGSYNEQFF

V gene: TRBV27
J gene: TRBJ1-2
D gene: TRBD1
clone size: .
CDR3 DNA: TGTGCCAGCAGTTTATATGCAGGGGGCAAGGGTGGCTACACCTTC
CDR3 protein: CASSLYAGGKGGYTF

V gene: TRBV2
J gene: TRBJ2-7
D gene: .
clone size: .
CDR3 DNA: TGTGCCAGCAGACTCGGACAGTACGACGAGCAGTACTTC
CDR3 protein: CASRLGQYDEQYF

V gene: TRBV11-1
J gene: TRBJ1-1
D gene: .
clone size: .
CDR3 DNA: TGTGCCAGCAGCTTTAGAGGGAAGCCCACTGAAGCTTTCTTT
CDR3 protein: CASSFRGKPTEAFF

V gene: TRBV10-1
J gene: TRBJ2-7
D gene: .
clone size: .
CDR3 DNA: TGCGCCAGCAGTGAAGGGAGTGATTACGAGCAGTACTTC
CDR3 protein: CASSEGSDYEQYF

V gene: TRBV6-5
J gene: TRBJ1-5
D gene: TRBD1
clone size: .
CDR3 DNA: TGTGCCAGCAGCGGGACAGGGGGCGGTCAGCCCCAGCATTTT
CDR3 protein: CASSGTGGGQPQHF

V gene: TRBV27
J gene: TRBJ1-1
D gene: TRBD1
clone size: .
CDR3 DNA: TGTGCCAGCAGTCGCCTGGACAGGGGAACTGAAGCTTTCTTT
CDR3 protein: CASSRLDRGTEAFF

V gene: TRBV6-1
J gene: TRBJ2-1
D gene: TRBD2
clone size: .
CDR3 DNA: TGTGCCAGCATACTGGGGACTAGCGCCGACAATGAGCAGTTCTTC
CDR3 protein: CASILGTSADNEQFF

V gene: TRBV18
J gene: TRBJ1-3
D gene: .
clone size: .
CDR3 DNA: TGTGCCAGCTCACCAATACAGAGCTCTGGAAACACCATATATTTT
CDR3 protein: CASSPIQSSGNTIYF

V gene: TRBV5-6
J gene: TRBJ1-2
D gene: .
clone size: .
CDR3 DNA: TGTGCCAGCAGCTTGCATGGAGGGGTGAATGGCTACACCTTC
CDR3 protein: CASSLHGGVNGYTF

V gene: TRBV4-2
J gene: TRBJ2-3
D gene: TRBD2
clone size: .
CDR3 DNA: TGTGCCAGCAGCCAGACTAGCGGCACAGATACGCAGTATTTT
CDR3 protein: CASSQTSGTDTQYF